This TCR beta chain was sequenced during a study of blood T cell repertoires in COVID-19. Across the study: T cells, B-cell-depleted T cells, or PBMCs supplied cDNA or gDNA.

This clone was counted between two and nine times. Authors' analysis steps: Nucleated cell counts were estimated from reference gene primer amplification. Clones were sequenced by immunoSEQ multiplex PCR, and TCRdb holds only the in-frame ones, with some missing. V and J calls and clone size are those listed in that table; D and trimming were worked out from the DNA. The table shows around 170,000 clones, with roughly four fifths occurring only once. There are 15 residues in the CDR3. Germline lookup yields CDR1 SGHRS and CDR2 YFSETQ. Between the trimmed V and J ends, which lost 4 bases and 6 bases, there was a span of 17 bases.

The source is a woman in her thirties or forties with acute or convalescent COVID-19. Sequencing input: peripheral blood. This rearrangement joins TRBV5-1 to TRBJ1-5, with a tentative D call TRBD1 (5 bases). CDR3 in DNA: TGCGCCAGCAGCCCGGCCGGGACTTCGGGTCAGCCCCAGCATTTT. Translating it yields CASSPAGTSGQPQHF.